Sequencing of this T cell receptor beta chain was carried out in a study of T cells in Graves' hyperthyroidism and ophthalmopathy. Regarding the study as a whole: It was a median 6.5 months before onset that the model predicted ophthalmopathy. Blood also held most thyroid clonotypes expanded beyond 0.001.

Regions amplified from RNA transcripts were the TCR beta CDR3 regions. First-round RT-PCR targeting the TCR CDR3 was performed with the HTBI primer set. TCRdb re-called the multiplex PCR reads through MiXCR, storing one row per CDR3 protein. The profile shows about 420,000 distinct CDR3 sequences, 15% to 19% of them singletons. At least ten counts were recorded for this clonotype. Its antigen is undetermined. It was considered stable Graves' hyperthyroidism when ophthalmopathy did not progress within 18 months. Uncontrolled infection, other autoimmune disease, pregnancy or lactation excluded patients. CDR3 size: 16 residues. Trimming at V came to 4 bases and at J to 0 bases, leaving 8 bases not matched to a gene. CDR1 is SGHKS, CDR2 YYEKEE, per germline (reference sequence).

The TCR comes from a young woman with Graves' hyperthyroidism. Sample: blood. The rearrangement uses TRBV5-5 and TRBJ2-3, with 7 bases fitting TRBD1. The CDR3 sequence: CASSPYRGSSTDTQYF. CDR3 DNA: TGTGCCAGCAGCCCGTACAGGGGCTCAAGCACAGATACGCAGTATTTT.